This TCR beta chain was recovered during a study of blood T cell repertoires in COVID-19 (TCRdb year 2020). Regarding the study in general: Collaborator samples came from the United States, Italy and Spain and covered acute and convalescent phases of COVID-19. The material from the prospective study consisted of cDNA or gDNA derived from T cells, B-cell-depleted T cells, or PBMCs. The dataset comprised deeply sampled blood TCRbeta repertoires from subjects exposed to, actively infected with, or recovered from COVID-19. A freely available public database, intended as a resource for researchers studying the immune response to SARS-CoV-2, is where the repertoires were released. The samples were drawn from the first 160 participants of the ongoing ImmuneRACE study and from 1,254 subjects provided by 6 global collaborators. The sample metadata nearly always contained a de-identified subject ID, COVID-19 status, age in years and sex. Where available, HLA class I and class II types were taken from metadata supplied by the sample provider and were not determined by assay-based typing.

At one collaborating source in Seattle, patients were enrolled during active infection and were followed longitudinally through the course of disease. The collaborating institutions used their own protocols to collect whole blood in K2EDTA tubes. For TCRbeta analysis, collaborator samples were shipped as frozen whole blood, as isolated PBMCs, or as DNA extracted from either sample type. The paper's findings and limits, for the study overall: The quantity of clinical and demographic metadata differed by source and by participant and was supplied without curation.

Concerning this clone: This receptor's antigen is unknown. No much larger clonotype is one base removed from it; base qualities were not supplied.

The CDR3 spans 14 residues, from the cysteine through the phenylalanine. Of all the DNA, just the CDR3 is kept, 42 bases in frame from base 1. Based on the germline V gene, the CDR1 and CDR2 sequences are SGHVS and FNYEAQ. V is pruned by 2 bases and J by 5 bases, leaving 1 base of the junction without a gene match. TCRbeta CDR3 regions were amplified from genomic DNA by means of the immunoSEQ Assay, a bias-controlled multiplex PCR. From the authors' description of their analysis: The number of nucleated cells in each sample was estimated from the amplification of reference gene primers within the assay. To quantify the absolute abundance of each unique TCRbeta CDR3 rearrangement, sequence reads were collapsed and filtered. For each sample, productive Simpson clonality was calculated as the square root of Simpson's diversity index across productive rearrangements. TCRdb re-hosts the immuneACCESS table, in-frame sequences only. Its copies lack some clones; in the studies checked, an unresolved V gene accounts for under half of them, and the cause for the rest is not known. That table gives V, J and clone size, and the DNA gave D and trimming. For this sample the table gives 85,000 to 120,000 clones, of which roughly 87% were detected only once. Approximately 5% of the sample rests with the top ten.

The sample was peripheral blood. This receptor chain uses TRBV7-6 and TRBJ2-5; TRBD2 agrees with 11 junctional bases. The sequence was obtained from a woman in her fifties or sixties with COVID-19, enrolled during active disease. The CDR3 is CASSLTSGGETQYF. The DNA sequence reads TGTGCCAGCAGCTTAACTAGCGGGGGCGAGACCCAGTACTTC. The full variable domain, with segments outside the CDR3 supplied by the reference TRBV7-6 and TRBJ2-5 proteins, appears as GAGVSQSPRYKVTKRGQDVALRCDPISGHVSLYWYRQALGQGPEFLTYFNYEAQQDKSGLPNDRFSAERPEGSISTLTIQRTEQRDSAMYRCASSLTSGGETQYFGPGTRLLVL.